The rows below give T cell receptor beta chains drawn from one sample of a study of T cell responses to AZD1222 COVID-19 vaccine. The protocol was immunoSEQ multiplex PCR, while the TCRdb copy is restricted to in-frame clones and leaves out a portion. The table shows tens of thousands of clones, with 89% occurring only once. The material was peripheral blood, obtained 28 days after the second AZD1222 dose. Receptor source: an adult who received the AZD1222 COVID-19 vaccine. The CDR3 runs from the conserved cysteine through the conserved F or W. D genes are given only for firm matches. The listing skips clone size in some rows; elsewhere it reads once, few, many or a size class.

J	size	D	V	CDR3	DNA
TRBJ1-1	NA	NA	TRBV9	CASSVDGVAGRTEAFF	TGTGCCAGCAGCGTAGATGGAGTGGCAGGCAGGACTGAAGCTTTCTTT
TRBJ1-1	NA	NA	TRBV7-6	CASSLGQGGSDTEAFF	TGTGCCAGCAGCTTAGGGCAGGGTGGGTCGGACACTGAAGCTTTCTTT
TRBJ2-5	NA	TRBD2	TRBV6-2/TRBV6-3	CASSPAGEGTQYF	TGTGCCAGCAGCCCAGCGGGAGAAGGGACCCAGTACTTC
TRBJ1-1	NA	TRBD1	TRBV11-2	CASSRDRKNTEAFF	TGTGCCAGCAGCCGGGACAGGAAGAACACTGAAGCTTTCTTT
TRBJ2-7	NA	TRBD1	TRBV7-9	CASSLALVTGALSYEQYF	TGTGCCAGCAGCTTAGCGTTAGTTACAGGGGCCCTCTCCTACGAGCAGTACTTC
TRBJ1-4	NA	TRBD1	TRBV6-5	CASSYPTGSQEKLFF	TGTGCCAGCAGTTACCCGACAGGGTCACAGGAAAAACTGTTTTTT
TRBJ2-1	NA	NA	TRBV27	CASSPTWLSYNEQFF	TGTGCCAGCAGCCCTACATGGCTCTCCTACAATGAGCAGTTCTTC
TRBJ2-6	NA	NA	TRBV5-1	CASRGVSGANVLTF	TGCGCCAGCAGGGGGGTCTCTGGGGCCAACGTCCTGACTTTC
TRBJ2-1	NA	TRBD2	TRBV6-5	CASSYSSGGPREQFF	TGTGCCAGCAGTTACTCATCGGGAGGGCCCCGAGAGCAGTTCTTC
TRBJ2-1	NA	NA	TRBV5-1	CASSLEGPVNEQFF	TGCGCCAGCAGCTTGGAGGGGCCAGTAAATGAGCAGTTCTTC
TRBJ2-7	NA	NA	TRBV6-5	CASSYGREYEQYF	TGTGCCAGCAGTTACGGCAGGGAGTACGAGCAGTACTTC
TRBJ2-2	NA	NA	TRBV5-1	CASRESAGELFF	TGCGCCAGCAGGGAGTCCGCCGGGGAGCTGTTTTTT
TRBJ1-4	NA	NA	TRBV20-1	CSANLDRDPCF	TGCAGTGCTAACCTAGACCGGGACCCGTGTTTT
TRBJ2-2	NA	NA	TRBV27	CASSLSPYGELFF	TGTGCCAGCAGTTTAAGCCCCTACGGGGAGCTGTTTTTT
TRBJ1-2	NA	NA	TRBV7-2	CASSLWRGYYGYTF	TGTGCCAGCAGCTTATGGCGGGGGTACTATGGCTACACCTTC
TRBJ2-7	once	NA	TRBV12-3/TRBV12-4	CASSFDEGYEQYF	TGTGCCAGCAGTTTCGATGAGGGATACGAGCAGTACTTC
TRBJ2-1	NA	NA	TRBV5-6	CASTKGREQFF	TGTGCCAGCACCAAGGGAAGGGAGCAGTTCTTC
TRBJ1-2	NA	NA	TRBV5-6	CASSSAGPGYTF	TGTGCCAGCAGCTCCGCCGGGCCTGGCTACACCTTC
TRBJ1-4	NA	TRBD1	TRBV14	CASSQADRVTNEKLFF	TGTGCCAGCAGCCAAGCGGACAGGGTAACTAATGAAAAACTGTTTTTT
TRBJ1-1	once	TRBD1	TRBV10-1	CASNYPRGRTEAFF	TGCGCCAGCAATTATCCCAGGGGGCGAACTGAAGCTTTCTTT
TRBJ1-5	few	NA	TRBV30	CAWSVGNDQPQHF	TGTGCCTGGAGCGTTGGGAACGATCAGCCCCAGCATTTT
TRBJ2-2	NA	TRBD2	TRBV5-4	CASSLGLAGGSAGELFF	TGTGCCAGCAGCTTGGGACTAGCGGGGGGGTCGGCTGGGGAGCTGTTTTTT
TRBJ2-3	NA	NA	TRBV10-3	CAISEPTDTQYF	TGTGCCATCAGTGAGCCGACAGATACGCAGTATTTT
TRBJ1-4	NA	NA	TRBV5-1	CASSLPANDDEKLFF	TGCGCCAGCAGCTTGCCCGCCAATGACGATGAAAAACTGTTTTTT
TRBJ2-3	NA	NA	TRBV7-8	CASSLARGGAHTQYF	TGTGCCAGCAGCTTAGCGCGTGGGGGGGCACATACGCAGTATTTT
TRBJ2-3	once	TRBD2	TRBV9	CASSVGLAGSDTQYF	TGTGCCAGCAGCGTAGGTCTAGCGGGGTCAGATACGCAGTATTTT
TRBJ1-2	NA	TRBD1	TRBV30	CAWGKGTGAIDRYGYTF	TGTGCCTGGGGAAAGGGGACAGGGGCAATCGACCGATATGGCTACACCTTC
TRBJ2-7	NA	NA	TRBV6-1	CASSEAGGEQYF	TGTGCCAGCAGTGAAGCGGGAGGCGAGCAGTACTTC
TRBJ2-3	NA	TRBD1	TRBV5-1	CASSLKGQGTDTQYF	TGCGCCAGCAGCTTGAAAGGACAGGGCACAGATACGCAGTATTTT
TRBJ2-1	NA	TRBD2	TRBV9	CASSASGSLNNEQFF	TGTGCCAGCAGCGCTAGCGGGAGTCTAAACAATGAGCAGTTCTTC
TRBJ2-1	NA	TRBD1	TRBV5-1	CASSLGQGAVDEQFF	TGCGCCAGCAGCCTCGGACAGGGGGCCGTTGATGAGCAGTTCTTC
TRBJ2-6	few	NA	TRBV25-1	CASSEIWGSGANVLTF	TGTGCCAGCAGTGAAATCTGGGGCTCTGGGGCCAACGTCCTGACTTTC
TRBJ1-3	NA	NA	TRBV6-1	CASSDGPGGNTIYF	TGTGCCAGCAGTGACGGGCCAGGGGGAAACACCATATATTTT
TRBJ1-1	NA	NA	TRBV19	CASSSGYAVEAFF	TGTGCCAGTAGTAGTGGGTATGCGGTTGAAGCTTTCTTT
TRBJ2-2	NA	NA	TRBV28	CASSGGTNTGELFF	TGTGCCAGCAGTGGGGGTACGAACACCGGGGAGCTGTTTTTT
TRBJ1-2	NA	NA	TRBV28	CASRRLVGYTF	TGTGCCAGCAGGCGACTCGTGGGCTACACCTTC
TRBJ1-2	NA	TRBD1	TRBV7-9	CASSLAGGRGYTF	TGTGCCAGCAGCCTCGCAGGGGGCCGGGGCTACACCTTC
TRBJ2-3	NA	NA	TRBV9	CASSVTAGTDTQYF	TGTGCCAGCAGCGTGACTGCGGGCACAGATACGCAGTATTTT
TRBJ2-2	NA	NA	TRBV5-8	CASSWGTMNTGELFF	TGTGCCAGCAGCTGGGGGACCATGAACACCGGGGAGCTGTTTTTT
TRBJ1-4	NA	NA	TRBV25-1	CASSERATNEKLFF	TGTGCCAGCAGTGAGAGGGCAACTAATGAAAAACTGTTTTTT
TRBJ2-1	NA	TRBD2	TRBV5-1	CASSLAPSGTVYNEQFF	TGCGCCAGCAGCTTGGCGCCTAGCGGGACCGTATACAATGAGCAGTTCTTC
TRBJ1-6	NA	NA	TRBV25-1	CASSKSGNSPLHF	TGTGCCAGCAGTAAGTCGGGAAATTCACCCCTCCACTTT
TRBJ2-5	NA	TRBD2	TRBV6-1	CASSDGGGWETQYF	TGTGCCAGCAGTGATGGGGGGGGTTGGGAGACCCAGTACTTC
TRBJ2-3	NA	TRBD1	TRBV5-1	CASSLRDRSTDTQYF	TGCGCCAGCAGCTTGCGGGACAGATCCACAGATACGCAGTATTTT
TRBJ1-3	NA	TRBD1	TRBV9	CASSGRGLAGNTIYF	TGTGCCAGCAGCGGCAGGGGGCTCGCTGGAAACACCATATATTTT
TRBJ2-3	NA	NA	TRBV3-1/TRBV3-2	CASSPNNLDTQYF	TGTGCCAGCAGCCCGAATAATCTGGATACGCAGTATTTT
TRBJ1-1	few	TRBD1	TRBV19	CASRDRGWPTEAFF	TGTGCCAGTAGAGACAGGGGGTGGCCCACTGAAGCTTTCTTT
TRBJ1-1	NA	NA	TRBV2	CASSDHRRNTEAFF	TGTGCCAGCAGTGATCACAGAAGGAACACTGAAGCTTTCTTT
TRBJ1-3	once	NA	TRBV7-2	CASSLDGFSGNTIYF	TGTGCCAGCAGCTTAGATGGGTTCTCTGGAAACACCATATATTTT
TRBJ2-1	NA	TRBD2	TRBV12-5	CASGLVLPSLAGDRIYNEQFF	TGTGCTAGTGGTTTGGTACTCCCCTCACTAGCGGGAGACCGTATCTACAATGAGCAGTTCTTC